The 10 T cell receptor beta chains reported below all come from one sample, sequenced in a study of T cells in Graves' hyperthyroidism and ophthalmopathy. RNA transcripts gave rise to amplified TCR beta CDR3 regions. HTBI primers were the set used in a first-round RT-PCR of the TCR CDR3. TCRdb used MiXCR to reprocess the multiplex PCR reads, holding one entry per CDR3 protein. This sample has roughly 700,000 distinct CDR3 sequences, with roughly a third found just once. The source material was blood. The receptors stem from a woman in her 40s with Graves' hyperthyroidism.

Details on this clonotype: A much larger clone differs by one base, so this may be a read error. The chain recombines TRBV12-3 or TRBV12-4 with TRBJ2-7, with a weak D call TRBD2 (5 bases). V lost 6 bases and J lost 0, with 12 bases in between. CDR3 length equals 14 residues. The CDR3 DNA sequence: TGTGCCAGCAGCCGGACGGGGAACTCCTACGAGCAGTACTTC. Its protein is CASSRTGNSYEQYF.

This clonotype was picked up many times. The CDR3 region is CATSSYRQGLSETQYF. CDR3 DNA: TGTGCCACCAGCTCATATAGACAGGGTCTTTCGGAGACCCAGTACTTC. V is TRBV15 and J is TRBJ2-5, with 7 positions matching TRBD1. Germline V CDR1 and CDR2: LNHNV, YYDKDF (reference sequence). V gave up 5 bases and J gave up 5 bases; unmatched junction bases: 14. This CDR3 region has 16 residues.

This clonotype was counted ten times or more. V is TRBV19 and J is TRBJ2-7; TRBD1 agrees at 10 bases. In germline, CDR1 is LNHDA, CDR2 SQIVND (reference sequence). The CDR3 loop spans 14 amino acids. With V trimmed by 5 bases and J by 5 bases, 6 bases remained unmatched. As DNA, the CDR3 is TGTGCCAGTAGTCTGGGGACAGGGGTCCACGAGCAGTACTTC. It is translated as CASSLGTGVHEQYF.

This clonotype was counted many times. This chain uses TRBV20-1 with TRBJ1-1; D is uncertain. Trimming left V 6 bases short and J 6 bases short, with 20 bases between. This CDR3 has 14 residues. Per the germline V gene, CDR1 is DFQATT and CDR2 is SNEGSKA (reference sequence). The CDR3 reads CSALLSVGVAEAFF. The CDR3 region has the DNA TGCAGTGCCCTCCTGAGCGTGGGAGTCGCTGAAGCTTTCTTT.

The V and J genes are TRBV15 and TRBJ2-6; D is perhaps TRBD1 (5 bases). This CDR3 comprises 15 residues. From germline, CDR1 is LNHNV and CDR2 YYDKDF (reference sequence). V gave up 3 bases and J gave up 0 bases, with 6 bases separating them. The chain's CDR3 is CATSSQGSGANVLTF. In nucleotides, the CDR3 is TGTGCCACCAGCAGTCAGGGCTCTGGGGCCAACGTCCTGACTTTC.

The gene calls are TRBV7-2 and TRBJ2-7; tentative D call: TRBD2 (5 bases). The V gene's germline CDR1 is SGHTA and CDR2 FQGNSA. The length of the CDR3 is 14 residues. V lost 6 bases and J 6 bases, leaving 18 bases between the germline ends. CDR3 in amino acids: CASRYGIIGVEQYF. CDR3 coding DNA: TGTGCCAGCAGGTACGGGATTATTGGGGTCGAGCAGTACTTC. The full variable domain, completed using reference TRBV7-2 and TRBJ2-7, is GAGVSQSPSNKVTEKGKDVELRCDPISGHTALYWYRQSLGQGLEFLIYFQGNSAPDKSGLPSDRFSAERTGGSVSTLTIQRTQQEDSAVYLCASRYGIIGVEQYFGPGTRLTVT.

This clonotype showed up just a few times. The V call is TRBV11-3, the J call TRBJ1-5; unclear D gene. V was shortened by 5 bases and J by 4 bases, with 21 bases between the two germline ends. The CDR3 spans 17 residues. Germline V gives CDR1 SGHNT, CDR2 YENEEA. CDR3 sequence: CASSTPGGKIANQPQHF. DNA for the CDR3: TGTGCCAGCAGCACCCCTGGAGGGAAGATTGCGAATCAGCCCCAGCATTTT.

V and J are TRBV5-6 and TRBJ2-2; 7 bases line up with TRBD1. The CDR3 is 15 amino acids. V was clipped by 2 bases and J by 3 bases; unmatched bases: 4. The germline V gene has CDR1 SGHDT and CDR2 YYEEEE. The DNA for the CDR3 is TGTGCCAGCAGCTTCAGGGGGTGGTACACCGGGGAGCTGTTTTTT. Its protein product is CASSFRGWYTGELFF.

This clonotype showed up many times. The gene calls are TRBV7-9 and TRBJ1-3, with 9 bases matching TRBD1. V shed 5 bases, J shed 1 base, and the junction held 9 bases outside the gene matches. CDR3 length: 17 amino acids. Germline CDR1 and CDR2: SEHNR and FQNEAQ (reference sequence). CDR3 region: CASSQTGTGLSGNTIYF. As DNA, the CDR3 is TGTGCCAGCAGCCAAACCGGGACAGGGTTGTCTGGAAACACCATATATTTT.

This clonotype was counted at least ten times. This rearrangement joins TRBV12-3 or TRBV12-4 to TRBJ2-5; TRBD2 aligns across 7 bases. The CDR3 loop spans 14 amino acids. With V trimmed by 5 bases and J by 0 bases, 3 bases remained unmatched. The DNA of the CDR3 is TGTGCCAGCAGTGGTAGCGGGTACCAAGAGACCCAGTACTTC. Amino acids: CASSGSGYQETQYF.